The 24 T cell receptor beta chains below all came from one sample that was sequenced in a study of blood T cell repertoires in COVID-19. Repertoires were generated with immunoSEQ multiplex PCR, while TCRdb's copy carries only in-frame clones and drops some. This table holds roughly 150,000 clones, roughly 80% found once. Sequencing input: peripheral blood. These receptor sequences come from a woman older than 75 with acute or convalescent COVID-19.

The count of this clone is one. This CDR3 reads CASSPNRGNGYTF. The CDR3 coding sequence is TGTGCCAGCAGCCCTAACCGGGGAAACGGCTACACCTTC. The chain employs TRBV27 and TRBJ1-2; D is undetermined. The CDR3 has 13 amino acids. CDR1 is MNHEY and CDR2 is SMNVEV in the germline V gene (reference sequence). V was pared by 6 bases and J by 8 bases, with 16 bases between.

The CDR3 reads CASILAGGAYNEQFF. The CDR3 nucleotides read TGTGCCAGCATACTAGCGGGGGGGGCCTACAATGAGCAGTTCTTC. This chain joins TRBV6-5 and TRBJ2-1; 13 positions match TRBD2. This CDR3 comprises 15 residues. The germline V gene encodes CDR1 MNHEY and CDR2 SVGAGI. Unmatched junction bases numbered 2, after V lost 7 bases and J lost 2 bases.

The chain links TRBV30 to TRBJ2-5; D not resolved. Trimming removed 0 bases at V and 4 bases at J, with 9 bases between. Germline V gene sequence: CDR1 GTSNPN, CDR2 SVGIG (reference sequence). The CDR3 loop spans 13 amino acids. In nucleotides, the CDR3 is TGTGCCTGGAGTGTCCATTACGGAGAGACCCAGTACTTC. Protein sequence: CAWSVHYGETQYF. Full variable domain (rest looked up from reference TRBV30 and TRBJ2-5): SQTIHQWPATLVQPVGSPLSLECTVEGTSNPNLYWYRQAAGRGLQLLFYSVGIGQISSEVPQNLSASRPQDRQFILSSKKLLLSDSGFYLCAWSVHYGETQYFGPGTRLLVL.

The V call is TRBV7-9, the J call TRBJ1-1; D is undetermined. The CDR3 length is 13 residues. V gave up 5 bases and J gave up 11 bases, with 18 bases separating them. The germline gives CDR1 SEHNR, CDR2 FQNEAQ (reference sequence). The CDR3 sequence is CASSPPVRGLAFF. The CDR3 nucleotides are TGTGCCAGCAGCCCCCCGGTCCGGGGTTTGGCTTTCTTT.

The genes are TRBV6-2 or TRBV6-3 and TRBJ2-5; 10 positions match TRBD2. The CDR3 totals 16 residues. With V trimmed by 5 bases and J by 4 bases, 10 bases remained unmatched. Per the germline V gene, CDR1 is MNHEY and CDR2 is SVGEGT. DNA of the CDR3: TGTGCCAGCAGTAGGCCGGGACTAGCGTCAAGAGAGACCCAGTACTTC. Amino acid sequence: CASSRPGLASRETQYF.

The rearrangement links TRBV19 to TRBJ1-1; D may be TRBD1 (5 bases). In germline, CDR1 is LNHDA, CDR2 SQIVND (reference sequence). The V gene lost 7 bases and the J gene lost 1 base, with 16 bases spanning the gap. The CDR3 totals 15 residues. The CDR3, as DNA: TGTGCCAGTATCAAAGGGGAGGCTCCGAACACTGAAGCTTTCTTT. This translates into CASIKGEAPNTEAFF.

This chain uses TRBV14 with TRBJ1-5; TRBD1 matches at 8 bases. Trimming took 0 bases from V and 0 from J; bases not matched to a gene: 25. Germline V gene sequence: CDR1 SGHDN, CDR2 FVKESK. The CDR3 spans 24 residues. CDR3 amino acids: CASSQDQGAIGSERWADSNQPQHF. CDR3 nucleotides: TGTGCCAGCAGCCAAGATCAGGGGGCAATCGGGAGTGAACGTTGGGCAGATAGCAATCAGCCCCAGCATTTT.

This chain connects TRBV2 to TRBJ2-1; TRBD1 aligns across 8 bases. The CDR3 totals 13 residues. Losses at the gene ends were 6 bases for V and 8 bases for J; bases not matched to a gene: 6. Germline assignment: CDR1 SNHLY and CDR2 FYNNEI. The CDR3 spells CASRPPGQDEQFF. For the CDR3, the DNA is TGTGCCAGCAGACCTCCGGGACAGGATGAGCAGTTCTTC.

The rearrangement links TRBV21-1 to TRBJ2-5; TRBD1 is taken as the D call from the table, unchecked against the DNA. TRBV21-1 is a known pseudogene. There are 16 residues in the CDR3. The CDR3 loop reads CASSTMPGQGSETQYF. The CDR3 DNA reads TGTGCCAGCAGCACTATGCCGGGACAGGGCTCGGAGACCCAGTACTTC.

The chain joins TRBV4-2 to TRBJ2-7, with 7 bases that match TRBD2. CDR1 and CDR2 (germline): LGHNA, YNFKEQ. This CDR3 region has 15 residues. The ends lost 3 bases at V and 3 bases at J; junction bases unmatched: 8. Here the CDR3 reads CASSHPQTSIYEQYF. In DNA form, the CDR3 reads TGTGCCAGCAGCCATCCTCAGACTAGCATCTACGAGCAGTACTTC.

In the case of this clone: One junction end does not reproduce the germline sequence, and a read error may be involved. This chain links TRBV7-8 with TRBJ1-5; 8 bases agree with TRBD1. Germline CDR1 is SGHVS and CDR2 is FQNEAQ. The CDR3 extends over 17 amino acids. CDR3 sequence (DNA): TGTGCCAGCAGTTTAGGACAGGGCCTGTATAGCAATCAGCCCCAGCATTTT. Translated, it gives CASSLGQGLYSNQPQHF. Full variable domain (missing parts from reference TRBV7-8 and TRBJ1-5): GAGVSQSPRYKVAKRGQDVALRCDPISGHVSLFWYQQALGQGPEFLTYFQNEAQLDKSGLPSDRFFAERPEGSVSTLKIQRTQQEDSAVYLCASSLGQGLYSNQPQHFGDGTRLSIL.

The rearrangement links TRBV5-1 to TRBJ2-7; 7 bases are shared with TRBD1. The CDR3 consists of 14 residues. V was clipped by 3 bases and J by 5 bases; unmatched bases: 8. Germline V CDR1 and CDR2: SGHRS, YFSETQ. The CDR3 region is CASSSRQGSHEQYF. Here the CDR3 DNA reads TGCGCCAGCAGCTCACGACAGGGTTCCCACGAGCAGTACTTC.

This rearrangement joins TRBV15 to TRBJ2-1; 9 nucleotides align to TRBD2. Germline V lookup: CDR1 LNHNV, CDR2 YYDKDF (reference sequence). The CDR3 runs to 15 residues. Trimming took 0 bases from V and 7 from J; bases not matched to a gene: 4. The CDR3 region is CATSRDRGRGNEQFF. The CDR3 nucleotides are TGTGCCACCAGCAGAGATCGCGGGAGGGGTAATGAGCAGTTCTTC. The full variable domain, rest sourced from reference TRBV15 and TRBJ2-1, is DAMVIQNPRYQVTQFGKPVTLSCSQTLNHNVMYWYQQKSSQAPKLLFHYYDKDFNNEADTPDNFQSRRPNTSFCFLDIRSPGLGDTAMYLCATSRDRGRGNEQFFGPGTRLTVL.

The V and J genes are TRBV7-2 and TRBJ1-6, with 7 positions matching TRBD1. This CDR3 contains 16 residues. J gave up 6 bases and V 5 bases, and 10 bases lay outside the gene matches. Germline CDR1 reads SGHTA; CDR2 reads FQGNSA. CDR3 nucleotides: TGTGCCAGCAGCCGGCGCCCCCGGGACAGTAATTCACCCCTCCACTTT. Amino acid sequence: CASSRRPRDSNSPLHF. The full variable domain, with the rest looked up from reference TRBV7-2 and TRBJ1-6, is GAGVSQSPSNKVTEKGKDVELRCDPISGHTALYWYRQSLGQGLEFLIYFQGNSAPDKSGLPSDRFSAERTGGSVSTLTIQRTQQEDSAVYLCASSRRPRDSNSPLHFGNGTRLTVT.

V gene TRBV5-1 combines with J gene TRBJ2-3; 10 positions match TRBD1. The CDR3 consists of 15 residues. Germline values: CDR1 SGHRS, CDR2 YFSETQ. Trimming at V came to 3 bases and at J to 2 bases, leaving 3 bases not matched to a gene. CDR3 region: CASSSGQGYTDTQYF. The CDR3 nucleotides are TGCGCCAGCAGCTCGGGACAGGGGTACACAGATACGCAGTATTTT.

The chain uses TRBV4-3 and TRBJ2-6; the match to TRBD1 covers 11 bases. J lost 0 bases, V lost 5 bases, and 3 bases had no gene match. This CDR3 spans 17 amino acids. The germline V gene has CDR1 LGHNA and CDR2 YSLEER. The CDR3 is CASSSGTGGSGANVLTF. The CDR3 DNA reads TGCGCCAGCAGCTCCGGGACAGGGGGCTCTGGGGCCAACGTCCTGACTTTC.

J is TRBJ1-6 and V is TRBV12-3 or TRBV12-4; D not certain. The CDR3 consists of 13 residues. V lost 2 bases and J lost 5, with 4 bases in between. CDR3 protein: CASSLRDNSPLHF. CDR3 DNA sequence: TGTGCCAGCAGTTTAAGAGATAATTCACCCCTCCACTTT.

The V call is TRBV5-4, the J call TRBJ2-1; D perhaps matches TRBD1 (6 bases). This CDR3 spans 13 amino acids. Germline CDR1 SGHNT, CDR2 YYREEE (reference sequence). The V and J ends lost 4 bases and 7 bases respectively, with 12 bases between them. CDR3 sequence (DNA): TGTGCCAGCAGCCCGGACAGCGTGAATGAGCAGTTCTTC. It specifies CASSPDSVNEQFF. The full variable domain, rest sourced from reference TRBV5-4 and TRBJ2-1, is ETGVTQSPTHLIKTRGQQVTLRCSSQSGHNTVSWYQQALGQGPQFIFQYYREEENGRGNFPPRFSGLQFPNYSSELNVNALELDDSALYLCASSPDSVNEQFFGPGTRLTVL.

The rearrangement joins TRBV9 to TRBJ1-2, with no clear D. This CDR3 contains 15 residues. V was pared by 0 bases and J by 0 bases, with 9 bases between. Germline CDR1 and CDR2: SGDLS and YYNGEE. CDR3 DNA: TGTGCCAGCAGCGTAGCTACCATTGCTAACTATGGCTACACCTTC. Its protein product is CASSVATIANYGYTF.

The CDR3 is CASITGTTEAFF. CDR3 sequence (DNA): TGTGCCAGCATCACGGGAACAACTGAAGCTTTCTTT. The J gene is TRBJ1-1, the V gene TRBV28; D gene unclear. Germline V lookup: CDR1 MDHEN, CDR2 SYDVKM. The germline V and J ends were trimmed by 7 bases and 5 bases, with 11 bases remaining between them. This CDR3 spans 12 amino acids.

The sample holds many counts of this clone. This chain uses TRBV4-3 with TRBJ2-1, with D maybe TRBD1 (5 bases). This CDR3 comprises 14 residues. The germline V gene has CDR1 LGHNA and CDR2 YSLEER. With 0 bases removed from V and 8 bases from J, the gap between germline ends came to 11 bases. The chain's CDR3 is CASSQEQVWHEQFF. CDR3 coding DNA: TGCGCCAGCAGCCAAGAACAGGTTTGGCATGAGCAGTTCTTC.

The V and J genes are TRBV11-2 and TRBJ2-3, with 11 bases matching TRBD2. J lost 2 bases, V lost 5 bases, and 6 bases had no gene match. CDR3 length equals 16 residues. Germline CDR1 is SGHAT and CDR2 is FQNNGV. The CDR3 is CASSPRLAGYTDTQYF. The CDR3 region has the DNA TGTGCCAGCAGCCCCCGACTAGCGGGGTACACAGATACGCAGTATTTT.

The rearrangement links TRBV28 to TRBJ1-2; 9 nucleotides agree with TRBD1. V lost 4 bases, J lost 3 bases, and 6 bases stayed unmatched. CDR3 length: 15 residues. Looked up from germline, CDR1 is MDHEN and CDR2 is SYDVKM. The CDR3 DNA sequence: TGTGCCAGCAGTTCGACAGGGGGGCGTTACTATGGCTACACCTTC. This sequence encodes CASSSTGGRYYGYTF.

This sequence joins TRBV11-2 and TRBJ2-2; tentative D call: TRBD2 (5 bases). Between the trimmed V and J ends, which lost 4 bases and 2 bases, there was a span of 8 bases. The V gene's germline CDR1 is SGHAT and CDR2 FQNNGV. This CDR3 region has 14 residues. The CDR3 region is CASSWRLNTGELFF. Here the CDR3 DNA reads TGTGCCAGCAGCTGGAGGCTAAACACCGGGGAGCTGTTTTTT.